This entry lists 30 T cell receptor beta chains sequenced from one sample in a study of blood T cell repertoires in COVID-19. The method was immunoSEQ multiplex PCR; TCRdb's version includes in-frame clones alone and lacks a portion of them. The table lists 70,000 to 95,000 clones, roughly 80% of them singletons. Sequencing was performed on peripheral blood. The receptors stem from a woman aged 40 to 50 with active or convalescent COVID-19.

The rearrangement links TRBV23-1 to TRBJ2-1; 7 bases are a match to TRBD1. TRBV23-1 falls under the ORF class, with uncertain function. This CDR3 contains 12 residues. CDR3 bases: TGCGCAGACAGGGTTGTTTACAATGAGCAGTTCTTC. This codes for CADRVVYNEQFF.

The chain uses TRBV4-3 and TRBJ2-7; TRBD1 aligns across 8 bases. J gave up 3 bases and V 0 bases, and 7 bases lay outside the gene matches. The CDR3 runs 16 residues. Germline CDR1 reads LGHNA; CDR2 reads YSLEER. The CDR3, as DNA: TGCGCCAGCAGCCAAGATAGAGGGACAGGTTACTACGAGCAGTACTTC. Translated, it gives CASSQDRGTGYYEQYF.

The chain couples TRBV7-2 to TRBJ2-5; TRBD2 agrees at 8 bases. After removal of 8 bases from V and 1 base from J, the junction contained 6 bases not matched to a gene. The CDR3 runs to 14 residues. Germline-derived CDR1 and CDR2 are SGHTA and FQGNSA. Written as DNA, the CDR3 is TGTGCCAGCCGAGCCGGGGGGGGCCAAGAGACCCAGTACTTC. It encodes CASRAGGGQETQYF. Together with reference TRBV7-2 and TRBJ2-5, the CDR3 gives the full variable domain: GAGVSQSPSNKVTEKGKDVELRCDPISGHTALYWYRQSLGQGLEFLIYFQGNSAPDKSGLPSDRFSAERTGGSVSTLTIQRTQQEDSAVYLCASRAGGGQETQYFGPGTRLLVL.

The chain uses TRBV11-2 and TRBJ2-5; D unresolved. Germline CDR1 is SGHAT and CDR2 is FQNNGV. The length of the CDR3 is 14 residues. V shed 1 base and J shed 3 bases, with 9 bases lying between them. CDR3 residues: CASSLGNRKETQYF. The CDR3 DNA reads TGTGCCAGCAGCTTAGGAAACAGAAAAGAGACCCAGTACTTC.

The chain employs TRBV11-2 and TRBJ1-2; 10 nucleotides align to TRBD1. This CDR3 has 16 residues. V was pared by 0 bases and J by 6 bases, with 7 bases of the junction left unmatched. Germline V gives CDR1 SGHAT, CDR2 FQNNGV. The CDR3, as DNA: TGTGCCAGCAGCTTAGACAAGGGGGACAGGGGCGATGGCTACACCTTC. Protein product: CASSLDKGDRGDGYTF.

The chain joins TRBV5-1 to TRBJ2-2, with D possibly TRBD2 on 6 matching bases. This CDR3 contains 18 residues. Trimming shortened V by 4 bases and J by 3 bases, and 22 bases separated the two germline ends. CDR1 is SGHRS and CDR2 is YFSETQ in the germline V gene. The CDR3 here is CASSNMVGSGPDTGELFF. Written as DNA, the CDR3 is TGCGCCAGCAGCAACATGGTGGGTAGCGGCCCGGACACCGGGGAGCTGTTTTTT.

The J gene is TRBJ1-5, the V gene TRBV10-1; D is ambiguous. The CDR3 is made up of 13 amino acids. With 2 bases removed from V and 7 bases from J, the gap between germline ends came to 9 bases. Per the germline V gene, CDR1 is WNHNN and CDR2 is SYGVQD (reference sequence). CDR3 protein: CASSELVRQPQHF. For the CDR3, the DNA is TGCGCCAGCAGTGAGCTAGTGAGACAGCCCCAGCATTTT.

This clone was picked up a small number of times. Germline and junction disagree at one end, which may indicate a read error. This sequence joins TRBV29-1 and TRBJ1-1; 9 bases fit TRBD1. Germline V gene data show CDR1 as SQVTM and CDR2 as ANQGSEA. The CDR3 consists of 12 residues. The CDR3 coding sequence is TGCAGCGTTCTACAGGGGGCAAGGGGGGTCGGGTTT. Its translation: CSVLQGARGVGF.

The genes are TRBV19 and TRBJ1-1, with 7 positions matching TRBD1. V lost 6 bases and J lost 5; bases outside the gene matches: 6. The CDR3 contains 13 residues. The V gene's germline CDR1 is LNHDA and CDR2 SQIVND (reference sequence). CDR3 sequence (DNA): TGTGCCAGTAGGCAGGGGGAAGGGACTGAAGCTTTCTTT. It encodes CASRQGEGTEAFF.

The chain carries TRBV19 and TRBJ2-2, with a tentative D call TRBD2 (6 bases). The CDR3 runs 14 residues. Trimming left V 6 bases short and J 1 base short, with 9 bases between. CDR1 is LNHDA, CDR2 SQIVND, per germline (reference sequence). This chain's CDR3 is CASRAGLNTGELFF. CDR3 DNA sequence: TGTGCCAGTAGGGCGGGATTGAACACCGGGGAGCTGTTTTTT.

V gene TRBV5-6 combines with J gene TRBJ1-2, with 9 bases identical to TRBD1. Germline CDR1 SGHDT, CDR2 YYEEEE. J gave up 4 bases and V 6 bases, and 10 bases lay outside the gene matches. CDR3 length: 15 amino acids. The CDR3 DNA reads as TGTGCCAGCACCGACCTGGGACAGGGCCTCTATGGCTACACCTTC. As protein: CASTDLGQGLYGYTF.

The rearrangement uses TRBV11-2 and TRBJ1-3; the D is unclear. This CDR3 spans 13 amino acids. V was trimmed by 6 bases and J by 4 bases, leaving 10 bases between them. In germline, CDR1 is SGHAT, CDR2 FQNNGV. Here the CDR3 DNA reads TGTGCCAGCAGAATTCTAGCCGGAAACACCATATATTTT. Translating gives CASRILAGNTIYF.

CDR3 residues: CASSPTDRPLEKLFF. The CDR3 nucleotides read TGTGCCAGCAGCCCAACGGACAGGCCTTTGGAAAAACTGTTTTTT. The chain has TRBV9 and TRBJ1-4; TRBD1 aligns across 7 bases. The length of the CDR3 is 15 residues. The germline V gene has CDR1 SGDLS and CDR2 YYNGEE. V shed 4 bases and J 8 bases; nucleotides not matched to a gene: 11.

The chain has TRBV19 and TRBJ2-2, with TRBD2 matching 8 bases. The junction had 5 bases not matched to a gene; V was cut back by 4 bases and J by 1 base. This CDR3 region has 16 residues. Germline CDR1 reads LNHDA; CDR2 reads SQIVND (reference sequence). CDR3 nucleotide sequence: TGTGCCAGTAGTAGGCGGGAGGCGGGGAACACCGGGGAGCTGTTTTTT. It encodes CASSRREAGNTGELFF.

The chain has TRBV18 and TRBJ2-6, with D possibly matching TRBD2 (7 bases). Per the germline V gene, CDR1 is KGHSH and CDR2 is LQKENI. Trimming took off 2 bases at V and 2 bases at J, with 19 bases between the two ends. The length of the CDR3 is 19 residues. The CDR3 bases are TGTGCCAGCTCACCATCGGTCGGGGGGCGGACGGCTGGGGCCAACGTCCTGACTTTC. Its protein product is CASSPSVGGRTAGANVLTF.

The gene calls are TRBV7-2 and TRBJ2-7; D not resolved. Germline CDR1 is SGHTA and CDR2 is FQGNSA. The CDR3 has 15 residues. V gave up 1 base and J gave up 0 bases, with 10 bases separating them. CDR3 nucleotide sequence: TGTGCCAGCAGCTTAGACTGGGCCGGCTCCTACGAGCAGTACTTC. It encodes CASSLDWAGSYEQYF.

The chain has TRBV28 and TRBJ2-3, with D possibly being TRBD2 (5 bases). This CDR3 has 15 residues. V lost 5 bases, J lost 4 bases, and 16 bases lay in between. Germline lookup yields CDR1 MDHEN and CDR2 SYDVKM. The CDR3 DNA reads TGTGCCAGCAGTCCTCCGGGAAACCTTGCAGATACGCAGTATTTT. Translation gives CASSPPGNLADTQYF.

This clone has a single count. V usage is TRBV3-1 (or the pseudogene TRBV3-2) and J usage is TRBJ1-5; D gene uncertain. V was cut by 6 bases and J by 3 bases, with 12 bases left in between. The CDR3 runs to 14 residues. In germline, CDR1 is LGHDT, CDR2 YNNKEL (reference sequence). The CDR3 region is CASSAGYFNQPQHF. The CDR3 nucleotides are TGTGCCAGCAGTGCAGGATACTTCAATCAGCCCCAGCATTTT.

The chain joins TRBV24-1 to TRBJ2-1; D perhaps matches TRBD1 (6 bases). Looked up from germline, CDR1 is KGHDR and CDR2 is SFDVKD. CDR3 length: 13 amino acids. Trimming pared 5 bases from V and 7 bases from J, leaving 11 bases between. CDR3 region: CATSVGAVNEQFF. CDR3 in DNA: TGTGCCACCAGTGTGGGGGCGGTGAATGAGCAGTTCTTC.

This clone was seen a single time. The rearrangement joins TRBV21-1 to TRBJ1-5; the table's D call TRBD1 went unverified against the DNA. TRBV21-1 represents a pseudogene. This CDR3 is built from 15 residues. The CDR3 is CASSNPTDSNQPQHF. CDR3 nucleotides: TGTGCCAGCAGCAATCCGACAGATAGCAATCAGCCCCAGCATTTT.

V and J are TRBV11-3 and TRBJ2-4; D gene ambiguous. V lost 3 bases to trimming and J lost 0 bases, with 6 bases between them. The germline gives CDR1 SGHNT, CDR2 YENEEA. This CDR3 spans 14 amino acids. CDR3 amino acids: CASSFSRAKNIQYF. The CDR3 nucleotides read TGTGCCAGCAGCTTTTCCAGAGCCAAAAACATTCAGTACTTC.

V gene TRBV12-3 or TRBV12-4 combines with J gene TRBJ1-5; perhaps TRBD1 as D (5 bases). With 6 bases removed from V and 7 bases from J, the gap between germline ends came to 13 bases. The length of the CDR3 is 13 residues. CDR3 coding DNA: TGTGCCAGCAGCTCGGGGGTAAGGCAGCCCCAGCATTTT. Protein product: CASSSGVRQPQHF.

This chain links TRBV7-2 with TRBJ1-2; TRBD1 matches 8 bases. Germline V gene lookup returns CDR1 SGHTA and CDR2 FQGNSA. CDR3 length: 15 amino acids. With V trimmed by 0 bases and J by 8 bases, 8 bases remained unmatched. The CDR3 nucleotides read TGTGCCAGCAGCTTAGCGTGGCAGGGGACAGGCGGCTACACCTTC. This encodes CASSLAWQGTGGYTF.

This chain links TRBV5-1 with TRBJ2-3, with D perhaps TRBD2 (6 bases). This CDR3 is built from 15 residues. The ends were cut back, 3 bases at V and 6 bases at J, with 17 bases in the middle. The germline V gene encodes CDR1 SGHRS and CDR2 YFSETQ. The CDR3 nucleotides read TGCGCCAGCAGCTATCCCAGGGAGGCACCCGATACGCAGTATTTT. It yields the protein CASSYPREAPDTQYF.

This chain joins TRBV3-1 (or the pseudogene TRBV3-2) and TRBJ2-4, with D possibly being TRBD1 (5 bases). This CDR3 comprises 15 residues. V lost 1 base to trimming and J lost 6 bases, with 13 bases between them. Germline loops: CDR1 LGHDT, CDR2 YNNKEL (reference sequence). The CDR3 spells CASSQVRSGSNIQYF. CDR3 sequence (DNA): TGTGCCAGCAGCCAAGTTCGGTCAGGGTCAAACATTCAGTACTTC.

The CDR3 region is CASRTAPYQPQHF. In nucleotides, the CDR3 is TGTGCCAGCCGGACAGCCCCGTATCAGCCCCAGCATTTT. J is TRBJ1-5 and V is TRBV28; D possibly corresponds to TRBD1 (6 bases). The germline CDR1 and CDR2 sequences are MDHEN and SYDVKM. Trimming removed 8 bases from V and 5 bases from J, with 13 bases in between. This CDR3 has 13 residues. The entire variable domain, with the rest obtained from reference TRBV28 and TRBJ1-5, is as follows: DVKVTQSSRYLVKRTGEKVFLECVQDMDHENMFWYRQDPGLGLRLIYFSYDVKMKEKGDIPEGYSVSREKKERFSLILESASTNQTSMYLCASRTAPYQPQHFGDGTRLSIL.

The CDR3 region has the DNA TGTGCCAGCAGTGTCGCAGACAGGGGCGATGGCTACACCTTC. Amino acids: CASSVADRGDGYTF. J is TRBJ1-2 and V is TRBV6-2 or TRBV6-3; TRBD1 matches 8 bases. Per germline, CDR1 MNHEY and CDR2 SVGEGT. V lost 5 bases, J lost 6 bases, and 8 bases stayed unmatched. The CDR3 loop spans 14 amino acids.

The J gene is TRBJ2-7, the V gene TRBV6-5, with D maybe TRBD1 (6 bases). With 10 bases removed from V and 2 bases from J, the gap between germline ends came to 21 bases. CDR1 and CDR2 from the germline V gene are MNHEY and SVGAGI. This CDR3 spans 15 amino acids. CDR3 DNA sequence: TGTGCCAACTCAAGGATTTCGGACAGAGCCTACGAGCAGTACTTC. It specifies CANSRISDRAYEQYF.

This clone was seen a handful of times. The genes are TRBV19 and TRBJ1-1; 7 bases are shared with TRBD1. Looked up from germline, CDR1 is LNHDA and CDR2 is SQIVND (reference sequence). Losses at the gene ends were 5 bases for V and 4 bases for J; bases not matched to a gene: 10. The CDR3 extends over 15 amino acids. CDR3 sequence: CASSLWTGQGTEAFF. The CDR3 DNA is TGTGCCAGTAGTCTCTGGACAGGTCAGGGCACTGAAGCTTTCTTT.

The chain joins TRBV7-9 to TRBJ2-3; TRBD2 agrees at 12 bases. Germline CDR1 and CDR2: SEHNR and FQNEAQ (reference sequence). Losses at the gene ends were 6 bases for V and 5 bases for J; bases not matched to a gene: 12. The length of the CDR3 is 17 residues. In DNA, the CDR3 is TGTGCCAGCAGGCATCGACTAGCGGGGGCCGCCAGAGATACGCAGTATTTT. Translation: CASRHRLAGAARDTQYF.